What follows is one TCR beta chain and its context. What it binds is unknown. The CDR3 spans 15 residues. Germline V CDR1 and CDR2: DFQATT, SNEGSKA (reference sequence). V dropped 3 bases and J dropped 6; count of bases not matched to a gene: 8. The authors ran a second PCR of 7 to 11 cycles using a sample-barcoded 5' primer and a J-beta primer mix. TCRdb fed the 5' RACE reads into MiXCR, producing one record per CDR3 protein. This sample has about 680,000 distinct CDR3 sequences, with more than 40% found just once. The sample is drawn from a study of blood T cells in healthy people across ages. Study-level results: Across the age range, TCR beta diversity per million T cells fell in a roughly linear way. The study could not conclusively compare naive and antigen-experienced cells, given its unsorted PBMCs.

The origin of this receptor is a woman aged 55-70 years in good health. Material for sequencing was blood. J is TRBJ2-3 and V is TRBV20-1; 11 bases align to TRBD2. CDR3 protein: CSASRGLAGGDTQYF. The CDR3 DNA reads TGCAGTGCTAGCAGGGGGCTAGCGGGAGGTGATACGCAGTATTTT.